Sequencing of this T cell receptor (beta chain) was carried out in a study of identical twins. The CDR3 consists of 17 residues. Germline V gene data show CDR1 as LNHDA and CDR2 as SQIVND (reference sequence). Between the trimmed V and J ends, which lost 4 bases and 2 bases, there was a span of 19 bases. There are a few counts of this clonotype. MiXCR was run by TCRdb on the 5' RACE reads, yielding one entry per CDR3 protein. The table records about 250,000 distinct CDR3 sequences, 6.5% to 9.5% of them present only once. These data were also reused for a study on yellow fever vaccine responses in identical twins.

The source is a young woman in good health. The material sequenced was CD8+ T cells sorted from blood. The chain is built from TRBV19 and TRBJ2-3; D is possibly TRBD1 (6 bases). CDR3 in amino acids: CASSTPYQQGFTDTQYF. In DNA form, the CDR3 reads TGTGCCAGTAGTACCCCCTATCAACAGGGCTTCACAGATACGCAGTATTTT.